The 6 T cell receptor beta chains listed next were all sequenced from one sample in a study of CD8 T cells in ankylosing spondylitis. Their recognized antigens are unknown. One entry per CDR3 protein, called by TCRdb with MiXCR from the 5' RACE reads. The repertoire holds about 540,000 distinct CDR3 sequences, with roughly 13% as singletons. Overall study results and limits: What seemed typical of ankylosing spondylitis blood was a TCR beta motif built from 8 or 9 highly homologous variants.

The sequenced sample consisted of blood, either unsorted or a sorted T cell fraction (not recorded which). The receptor source for this set is a male donor with ankylosing spondylitis.

The chain combines TRBV20-1 with TRBJ2-3; D gene uncertain. Germline-derived CDR1 and CDR2 are DFQATT and SNEGSKA (reference sequence). This CDR3 spans 14 amino acids. Deletions cut 3 bases from V and 1 base from J, with 11 bases between. The CDR3 reads CSARSQLGTDTQYF. The CDR3 bases are TGCAGTGCTAGGAGTCAGCTAGGCACAGATACGCAGTATTTT.

This clonotype was seen more than once but under ten times. The V gene is TRBV7-9, the J gene TRBJ2-1; 8 bases map to TRBD1. V shed 11 bases, J shed 2 bases, and the junction held 11 bases outside the gene matches. CDR1 and CDR2 (germline): SEHNR, FQNEAQ (reference sequence). The CDR3 spans 15 residues. This CDR3 reads CASTQGDRTYNEQFF. DNA for the CDR3: TGTGCCTCCACACAGGGGGACAGGACCTACAATGAGCAGTTCTTC.

This clonotype was observed a handful of times. The J gene is TRBJ2-4, the V gene TRBV3-1, with TRBD2 matching 13 bases. The CDR3 is 19 residues long. Germline V gives CDR1 LGHDT, CDR2 YNNKEL (reference sequence). V lost 4 bases, J lost 8 bases, and 17 bases stayed unmatched. CDR3 sequence (DNA): TGTGCCAGCAGCCCCCTTTCGTTCGGACTAGCGGGAGTGTTGGACATTCAGTACTTC. Translation gives CASSPLSFGLAGVLDIQYF.

This clonotype was seen a few times. The V call is TRBV7-9, the J call TRBJ2-1, with TRBD1 matching over 8 bases. The junction had 15 bases not matched to a gene; V was cut back by 4 bases and J by 7 bases. CDR3 length equals 17 residues. The germline V gene has CDR1 SEHNR and CDR2 FQNEAQ (reference sequence). The CDR3 DNA follows: TGTGCCAGCAGCTCGTTCAAAAACGGACAGGGCCGGAATGAGCAGTTCTTC. Amino acid sequence: CASSSFKNGQGRNEQFF.

This clonotype was recorded a few times. J is TRBJ2-1 and V is TRBV20-1; 10 bases map to TRBD2. J lost 2 bases, V lost 6 bases, and 10 bases had no gene match. Germline values: CDR1 DFQATT, CDR2 SNEGSKA (reference sequence). The CDR3 has 16 amino acids. The CDR3 loop reads CSARSPSGSTYNEQFF. Here the CDR3 DNA reads TGCAGTGCCAGATCCCCTAGCGGGAGCACCTACAATGAGCAGTTCTTC.

This clonotype was counted ten times or more. The V gene is TRBV12-3 or TRBV12-4, the J gene TRBJ2-5, with a possible D match to TRBD2 (5 bases). V was pared by 6 bases and J by 2 bases, with 7 bases between. This CDR3 has 12 residues. The CDR3 loop is CASRREQETQYF. Written as DNA, the CDR3 is TGTGCCAGCAGGAGGGAACAAGAGACCCAGTACTTC.